Following are 8 T cell receptor beta chains from one sample sequenced in a study of cytomegalovirus exposure and HLA in healthy donors. The PCR used 60 Vbeta and 13 Jbeta primers. Libraries were prepared by immunoSEQ multiplex PCR; TCRdb keeps only in-frame clonotypes and omits some of them. The repertoire holds 140,000 to 150,000 clones, with around four fifths as singletons. The sample consisted of PBMCs. Receptors originate from an older woman in good health and CMV-seropositive.

V and J are TRBV7-9 and TRBJ1-1; D not resolved. The ends were cut back, 3 bases at V and 0 bases at J, with 11 bases in the middle. The CDR3 is 15 amino acids. CDR1 SEHNR and CDR2 FQNEAQ come from the germline V gene (reference sequence). CDR3 bases: TGTGCCAGCAGCTTTGGCGGACTGATGAACACTGAAGCTTTCTTT. Translating gives CASSFGGLMNTEAFF. Variable domain in full (rest from reference TRBV7-9 and TRBJ1-1): DTGVSQNPRHKITKRGQNVTFRCDPISEHNRLYWYRQTLGQGPEFLTYFQNEAQLEKSRLLSDRFSAERPKGSFSTLEIQRTEQGDSAMYLCASSFGGLMNTEAFFGQGTRLTVV.

This chain joins TRBV5-1 and TRBJ1-5, with no clear D. Germline assignment: CDR1 SGHRS and CDR2 YFSETQ. V was shortened by 7 bases and J by 0 bases, with 8 bases between the two germline ends. The CDR3 contains 13 residues. The CDR3 region is CASRENSNQPQHF. The CDR3 DNA sequence: TGCGCCAGCCGGGAAAATAGCAATCAGCCCCAGCATTTT.

The J gene is TRBJ2-5, the V gene TRBV30; the match to TRBD1 covers 10 bases. CDR1 is GTSNPN and CDR2 is SVGIG in the germline V gene (reference sequence). The CDR3 runs 16 residues. V trimming: 3 bases; J trimming: 7 bases; junction bases outside the gene matches: 14. Here the CDR3 DNA reads TGTGCCTGGAGAGGCCCGGGACAGGGGATCAGGGGGACCCAGTACTTC. Residues: CAWRGPGQGIRGTQYF.

The J gene is TRBJ1-2, the V gene TRBV28, with D unclear. This CDR3 is 12 amino acids long. The germline V and J ends were trimmed by 5 bases and 7 bases, with 11 bases remaining between them. CDR1 and CDR2 (germline): MDHEN, SYDVKM. CDR3 sequence reads: CASSPRIFGYTF. In DNA, the CDR3 is TGTGCCAGCAGTCCCAGGATTTTTGGCTACACCTTC.

This chain uses TRBV5-4 with TRBJ2-7, with 8 bases lining up with TRBD1. V shed 7 bases and J 1 base; nucleotides not matched to a gene: 4. The CDR3 is 13 amino acids. Germline V gene lookup returns CDR1 SGHNT and CDR2 YYREEE (reference sequence). CDR3 nucleotides: TGTGCCAGCTATGGACAGGGTTCCTACGAGCAGTACTTC. Encoded protein: CASYGQGSYEQYF.

The chain joins TRBV18 to TRBJ2-2; TRBD2 agrees at 13 bases. V shed 1 base, J shed 0 bases, and the junction held 5 bases outside the gene matches. The CDR3 loop spans 19 amino acids. From germline, CDR1 is KGHSH and CDR2 LQKENI. The CDR3 protein is CASSPRGTSGVANTGELFF. Written as DNA, the CDR3 is TGTGCCAGCTCACCACGGGGGACTAGCGGGGTCGCGAACACCGGGGAGCTGTTTTTT.

The chain couples TRBV28 to TRBJ1-2, with 9 bases that match TRBD1. The CDR3 consists of 15 residues. Trimming cost V 6 bases and J 6 bases; bases outside gene matches: 11. Germline V gene lookup returns CDR1 MDHEN and CDR2 SYDVKM. The CDR3 DNA is TGTGCCAGCAGGTACACAGGGGGCGCGTCTGATGGCTACACCTTC. Amino acids: CASRYTGGASDGYTF.

This clone has only one observation. The J gene is TRBJ2-3, the V gene TRBV29-1; weak D call: TRBD2 (5 bases). The V end was cut by 7 bases, the J end by 2 bases, with 10 bases between. The CDR3 length is 12 residues. Per the germline V gene, CDR1 is SQVTM and CDR2 is ANQGSEA. In DNA form, the CDR3 reads TGCAGCGCCGCCCGGGACACAGATACGCAGTATTTT. Its translation: CSAARDTDTQYF.